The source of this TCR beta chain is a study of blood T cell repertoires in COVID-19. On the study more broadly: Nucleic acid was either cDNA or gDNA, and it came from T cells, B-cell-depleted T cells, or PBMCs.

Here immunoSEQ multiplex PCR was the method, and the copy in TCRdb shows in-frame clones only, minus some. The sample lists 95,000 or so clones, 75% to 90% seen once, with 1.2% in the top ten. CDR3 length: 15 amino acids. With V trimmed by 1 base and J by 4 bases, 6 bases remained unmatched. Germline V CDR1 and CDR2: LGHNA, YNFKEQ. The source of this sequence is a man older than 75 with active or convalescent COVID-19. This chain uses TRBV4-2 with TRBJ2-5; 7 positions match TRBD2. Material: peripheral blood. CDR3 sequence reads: CASSQGWEGSETQYF. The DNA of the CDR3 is TGTGCCAGCAGCCAAGGTTGGGAGGGATCAGAGACCCAGTACTTC.